These 7 T cell receptor beta chains were all obtained from the same sample, sequenced in a study of beta chain features in type 1 diabetes. Investigators reverse transcribed all isolated RNA, so they sequenced expressed TCRB transcripts. Here immunoSEQ multiplex PCR was the method, and the copy in TCRdb shows in-frame clones only, minus some. Altogether 130,000 to 150,000 clones are present, about 50% being singletons, with the ten largest covering around 0.39%. The specimen was Tregs from blood. Receptors were obtained from a man between 18 and 35 years old in good health.

This clone was picked up a small number of times. The chain recombines TRBV10-3 with TRBJ2-5; D uncertain. Germline CDR1 ENHRY, CDR2 SYGVKD. V dropped 4 bases and J dropped 2 bases, with 5 bases sitting between them. The CDR3 contains 12 residues. The CDR3 DNA sequence: TGTGCCATCAGTGGGCAACAAGAGACCCAGTACTTC. Amino acids: CAISGQQETQYF.

The chain employs TRBV29-1 and TRBJ2-5; D remains unclear. CDR3 length: 13 amino acids. Trimming pared 8 bases from V and 5 bases from J, leaving 18 bases between. Germline V gene lookup returns CDR1 SQVTM and CDR2 ANQGSEA. Written as DNA, the CDR3 is TGCAGCATCTTAGTCTGGCTGGGCGAGACCCAGTACTTC. Encoded protein: CSILVWLGETQYF.

The sample holds a few counts of this clone. J is TRBJ2-1 and V is TRBV28, with unresolved D. Germline CDR1 and CDR2: MDHEN and SYDVKM. The CDR3 is 12 residues long. Trimming shortened V by 2 bases and J by 4 bases, and 3 bases separated the two germline ends. CDR3 DNA sequence: TGTGCCAGCAGTTTACTGTACAATGAGCAGTTCTTC. It specifies CASSLLYNEQFF.

The sample holds one count of this clone. The J gene is TRBJ2-2, the V gene TRBV27; weak D call: TRBD2 (5 bases). Trimming stripped 4 bases from V and 4 bases from J, with 10 bases between. CDR3 length: 14 amino acids. Germline V CDR1 and CDR2: MNHEY, SMNVEV (reference sequence). The CDR3 region has the DNA TGTGCCAGCAGTTCCCCGGCGGGCACCGGGGAGCTGTTTTTT. It encodes CASSSPAGTGELFF.

The chain employs TRBV4-2 and TRBJ1-4; tentatively, D is TRBD1 (6 bases). CDR1 is LGHNA, CDR2 YNFKEQ, per germline. This CDR3 region has 15 residues. The ends were cut back, 2 bases at V and 3 bases at J, with 10 bases in the middle. CDR3 sequence (DNA): TGTGCCAGCAGCCAAAAGGGACACCCTAATGAAAAACTGTTTTTT. Translation gives CASSQKGHPNEKLFF.

The chain carries TRBV5-1 and TRBJ2-4; D not resolved. The ends were cut back, 0 bases at V and 0 bases at J, with 13 bases in the middle. There are 17 residues in the CDR3. Germline values: CDR1 SGHRS, CDR2 YFSETQ. CDR3 amino acids: CASSLGADVIAKNIQYF. CDR3 in DNA: TGCGCCAGCAGCTTGGGGGCCGACGTCATAGCCAAAAACATTCAGTACTTC.

This clone was picked up a small number of times. CDR3: CATRGGVSSGEQFF. The CDR3 region has the DNA TGTGCAACGCGGGGGGGAGTAAGCTCCGGGGAGCAGTTCTTC. V is TRBV19 and J is TRBJ2-1; 9 bases line up with TRBD2. The CDR3 is made up of 14 amino acids. Germline CDR1 and CDR2: LNHDA and SQIVND (reference sequence).